The 23 T cell receptor beta chains listed next were all sequenced from one sample in a study of blood T cell repertoires in COVID-19. TCRdb's table, derived via immunoSEQ multiplex PCR, lists solely in-frame clones and lacks some. The sample includes 390,000 or so clones, 80% to 85% seen only once; the top ten take 5% to 5.5%. The source material was PBMCs or T cells enriched from blood (not recorded which). The receptors were gathered from a woman in her forties or fifties who had recovered from COVID-19.

This chain uses TRBV5-1 with TRBJ1-4; the D gene is possibly TRBD1 (5 bases). Germline-derived CDR1 and CDR2 are SGHRS and YFSETQ. The CDR3 runs 15 residues. Trimming pared 4 bases from V and 0 bases from J, leaving 10 bases between. The CDR3 spells CASSPGGATNEKLFF. CDR3 in DNA: TGCGCCAGCAGCCCCGGGGGGGCAACTAATGAAAAACTGTTTTTT.

The chain is built from TRBV4-2 and TRBJ2-7; 8 nucleotides align to TRBD2. The V gene end was trimmed by 0 bases and the J gene end by 1 base; junction bases not matched to a gene: 5. CDR3 size: 16 residues. CDR1 and CDR2 from the germline V gene are LGHNA and YNFKEQ. The CDR3 DNA reads TGTGCCAGCAGCCAAGAGACTAGCGCGTCGTCCTACGAGCAGTACTTC. Translation gives CASSQETSASSYEQYF.

V gene TRBV6-2 or TRBV6-3 combines with J gene TRBJ1-1; 10 positions match TRBD1. The CDR3 totals 17 residues. Germline V gives CDR1 MNHEY, CDR2 SVGEGT. With V trimmed by 5 bases and J by 4 bases, 13 bases remained unmatched. The CDR3 DNA is TGTGCCAGCAGTCCCCCGGACAGGGGGATCGGTAGCACTGAAGCTTTCTTT. This translates into CASSPPDRGIGSTEAFF.

This chain links TRBV19 with TRBJ1-1, with 10 bases fitting TRBD1. The trim removed 7 bases at V and 7 bases at J, leaving 3 bases unmatched. The CDR3 runs 12 residues. CDR1 and CDR2 from the germline V gene are LNHDA and SQIVND (reference sequence). The CDR3 sequence: CASIGQGDEAFF. The DNA for the CDR3 is TGTGCCAGTATTGGACAGGGGGATGAAGCTTTCTTT.

V and J are TRBV10-3 and TRBJ2-3; 9 nucleotides align to TRBD2. Losses at the gene ends were 6 bases for V and 5 bases for J; bases not matched to a gene: 6. The CDR3 sequence is 14 residues long. Germline values: CDR1 ENHRY, CDR2 SYGVKD. The CDR3 here is CAIRGGREKDTQYF. CDR3 DNA: TGTGCCATCAGGGGCGGGAGGGAAAAAGATACGCAGTATTTT.

The gene calls are TRBV2 and TRBJ2-5, with unresolved D. CDR1 SNHLY and CDR2 FYNNEI come from the germline V gene. The CDR3 has 10 amino acids. Trimming pared 4 bases from V and 7 bases from J, leaving 4 bases between. CDR3 DNA: TGTGCCAGCAGTGGGAGGACCCAGTACTTC. Its protein product is CASSGRTQYF.

This clone turned up a few times. This chain connects TRBV7-9 to TRBJ1-2; TRBD1 is a possible D gene (6 bases). The CDR3 has 16 amino acids. The germline CDR1 and CDR2 sequences are SEHNR and FQNEAQ (reference sequence). Trimming shortened V by 5 bases and J by 4 bases, and 20 bases separated the two germline ends. The CDR3 loop is CASSQTGFEQVYGYTF. In nucleotides, the CDR3 is TGTGCCAGCAGCCAAACAGGGTTCGAGCAGGTCTATGGCTACACCTTC.

V usage is TRBV7-9 and J usage is TRBJ2-1; D remains unclear. The CDR3 loop spans 14 amino acids. V lost 5 bases and J lost 0, with 8 bases in between. Germline V gene lookup returns CDR1 SEHNR and CDR2 FQNEAQ (reference sequence). CDR3 DNA sequence: TGTGCCAGCAGCCCCCCCGGCTCCTACAATGAGCAGTTCTTC. Its translation is CASSPPGSYNEQFF.

V and J are TRBV20-1 and TRBJ2-1, with unresolved D. CDR3 length: 11 amino acids. Trimming shortened V by 7 bases and J by 4 bases, and 8 bases separated the two germline ends. Germline loops: CDR1 DFQATT, CDR2 SNEGSKA (reference sequence). The CDR3 coding sequence is TGCAGTGTTGCGATATACAATGAGCAGTTCTTC. Translating it yields CSVAIYNEQFF.

The chain recombines TRBV3-1 (or the pseudogene TRBV3-2) with TRBJ1-2, with D hard to call. Germline lookup yields CDR1 LGHDT and CDR2 YNNKEL (reference sequence). Trimming shortened V by 1 base and J by 8 bases, and 20 bases separated the two germline ends. CDR3 length: 16 residues. CDR3 in amino acids: CASSQGLPEAFYGYTF. CDR3 sequence (DNA): TGTGCCAGCAGCCAAGGTCTACCAGAGGCATTTTACGGCTACACCTTC.

This rearrangement joins TRBV6-2 or TRBV6-3 to TRBJ2-1; 7 bases fit TRBD2. CDR1 is MNHEY, CDR2 SVGEGT, per germline. The junction had 7 bases not matched to a gene; V was cut back by 2 bases and J by 0 bases. The CDR3 consists of 17 residues. The CDR3 here is CASSYNPRGSSYNEQFF. In DNA, the CDR3 is TGTGCCAGCAGTTACAATCCTCGCGGGAGCTCCTACAATGAGCAGTTCTTC.

CDR3 DNA sequence: TGTGCCAGCAGCTTTTACAGTTTAGTTAAAAATGAGCAGTTCTTC. Translated: CASSFYSLVKNEQFF. V is TRBV7-9 and J is TRBJ2-1; D is unclear. The CDR3 sequence is 15 residues long. The V gene lost 3 bases and the J gene lost 7 bases, with 16 bases spanning the gap. The germline V gene has CDR1 SEHNR and CDR2 FQNEAQ (reference sequence).

The gene calls are TRBV6-5 and TRBJ1-6; no reliable D call. Germline-derived CDR1 and CDR2 are MNHEY and SVGAGI. The CDR3 sequence is 11 residues long. Trimming removed 6 bases at V and 7 bases at J, with 4 bases between. CDR3 protein: CASRQNSPLHF. The DNA for the CDR3 is TGTGCCAGCAGACAGAATTCACCCCTCCACTTT.

The gene calls are TRBV19 and TRBJ1-5; 7 positions agree with TRBD1. The length of the CDR3 is 15 residues. J gave up 0 bases and V 5 bases, and 4 bases lay outside the gene matches. Looked up from germline, CDR1 is LNHDA and CDR2 is SQIVND (reference sequence). The CDR3 region is CASSVGQVSNQPQHF. The CDR3 DNA sequence: TGTGCCAGTAGTGTCGGACAGGTTAGCAATCAGCCCCAGCATTTT.

The V gene is TRBV7-9, the J gene TRBJ1-1, with 8 nucleotides matching TRBD1. V trimming: 5 bases; J trimming: 6 bases; junction bases outside the gene matches: 8. Germline V gene lookup returns CDR1 SEHNR and CDR2 FQNEAQ (reference sequence). The CDR3 is 14 residues long. The CDR3 spells CASSTPDREAEAFF. CDR3 in DNA: TGTGCCAGCAGCACCCCGGACAGGGAGGCTGAAGCTTTCTTT.

This clone was found many times. The J gene is TRBJ1-2, the V gene TRBV7-9; D is uncertain. V lost 6 bases and J 8 bases, leaving 16 bases between the germline ends. The germline V gene has CDR1 SEHNR and CDR2 FQNEAQ (reference sequence). This CDR3 has 13 amino acids. In DNA form, the CDR3 reads TGTGCCAGCAGTCAATCTCAGGCCCTCGGCTACACCTTC. Encoded protein: CASSQSQALGYTF.

The chain is built from TRBV9 and TRBJ1-1; D remains unclear. CDR1 and CDR2 (germline): SGDLS, YYNGEE. The CDR3 totals 18 residues. V was shortened by 4 bases and J by 1 base, with 23 bases between the two germline ends. For the CDR3, the DNA is TGTGCCAGCAGCACCAGAGGCGTCACGGATCCAGAGAACACTGAAGCTTTCTTT. It specifies CASSTRGVTDPENTEAFF.

The chain has TRBV7-9 and TRBJ1-1; the match to TRBD1 covers 8 bases. J gave up 1 base and V 8 bases, and 6 bases lay outside the gene matches. This CDR3 contains 14 residues. The germline CDR1 and CDR2 sequences are SEHNR and FQNEAQ (reference sequence). CDR3 DNA: TGTGCCAGCGCCCCGGGACAGGAGAACACTGAAGCTTTCTTT. Amino acid sequence: CASAPGQENTEAFF. Full variable domain (outside the CDR3, taken from reference TRBV7-9 and TRBJ1-1): DTGVSQNPRHKITKRGQNVTFRCDPISEHNRLYWYRQTLGQGPEFLTYFQNEAQLEKSRLLSDRFSAERPKGSFSTLEIQRTEQGDSAMYLCASAPGQENTEAFFGQGTRLTVV.

The rearrangement joins TRBV21-1 to TRBJ1-1; the table's TRBD1 call for D was not verified on the DNA. TRBV21-1 is termed a pseudogene. The CDR3 runs 15 residues. The DNA for the CDR3 is TGTGCCAGCAGCAGTAGGGGTTCTAGGGACACTGAAGCTTTCTTT. The encoded protein is CASSSRGSRDTEAFF.

This rearrangement joins TRBV19 to TRBJ2-2, with 7 bases identical to TRBD2. This CDR3 has 16 residues. V trimming: 1 base; J trimming: 6 bases; junction bases outside the gene matches: 8. Germline CDR1 reads LNHDA; CDR2 reads SQIVND (reference sequence). The CDR3 DNA reads TGTGCCAGTAGTATAGGGGGCGGGAGTATCGCCGGGGAGCTGTTTTTT. Its translation: CASSIGGGSIAGELFF.

V and J are TRBV30 and TRBJ1-5; maybe TRBD1 (5 bases). V was cut by 1 base and J by 1 base, with 23 bases left in between. The CDR3 sequence is 19 residues long. Germline V CDR1 and CDR2: GTSNPN, SVGIG (reference sequence). CDR3 sequence (DNA): TGTGCCTGGAGTGCCTCCAGGGTGACGGGGCGGGGGAGCAATCAGCCCCAGCATTTT. Translation: CAWSASRVTGRGSNQPQHF.

A single count supports this clone. The rearrangement uses TRBV5-5 and TRBJ2-3, with D maybe TRBD2 (5 bases). There are 17 residues in the CDR3. Between the trimmed V and J ends, which lost 1 base and 0 bases, there was a span of 15 bases. Germline CDR1 and CDR2: SGHKS and YYEKEE (reference sequence). CDR3 residues: CASSLYPGSPSTDTQYF. CDR3 nucleotide sequence: TGTGCCAGCAGCTTGTATCCGGGGTCCCCTAGCACAGATACGCAGTATTTT.

The CDR3: CASSQGTPPSYNSPLHF. As DNA, the CDR3 is TGTGCCAGCTCACAAGGGACACCTCCCTCATATAATTCACCCCTCCACTTT. J is TRBJ1-6 and V is TRBV18; weak D call: TRBD1 (6 bases). CDR1 is KGHSH, CDR2 LQKENI, per germline. V lost 4 bases, J lost 4 bases, and 17 bases lay in between. The CDR3 runs 17 residues.